The text below deals with one T cell receptor beta chain. Its antigen is unknown. The assay was immunoSEQ multiplex PCR, and TCRdb's table has in-frame clones only and misses some. This table has about 100,000 clones, about 88% appearing once. This record belongs to a study of graft-versus-host responses after intestinal transplantation. Whole-study results and caveats: Those patients showing graft-donor T cell macrochimerism displayed high graft-versus-host to host-versus-graft clonal ratios in allografts.

The CDR3 extends over 13 amino acids. Germline V gene lookup returns CDR1 MDHEN and CDR2 SYDVKM. V was cut by 8 bases and J by 7 bases, with 15 bases left in between. The chain is built from TRBV28 and TRBJ2-1, with D tentatively TRBD1 (5 bases). This sequence originates from a human donor who was the organ donor for an intestinal transplant. The input for sequencing was unstimulated CD4+ T cells sorted from spleen or lymph node cells, taken before transplant. CDR3 region: CASLRGWSNEQFF. The CDR3 DNA reads as TGTGCCAGCTTAAGGGGATGGTCGAATGAGCAGTTCTTC.